These 27 T cell receptor beta chains share one sample of origin, sequenced in a study of PD-L1 blockade in urothelial cancer. Time point meaning: peripheral blood 6 weeks after treatment start. Clones were read by immunoSEQ multiplex PCR, and TCRdb kept only the in-frame ones, dropping some. Of about 50,000 clones listed, around 82% were seen once; the top ten hold approximately 2%. Sequences were derived from PBMCs, sampled around atezolizumab (anti-PD-L1) treatment. The receptors come from a man aged 50-59 years with urothelial cancer.

This rearrangement joins TRBV4-2 to TRBJ1-2; TRBD1 might be the D (5 bases). V was clipped by 0 bases and J by 0 bases, with 8 bases between them. Germline CDR1 reads LGHNA; CDR2 reads YNFKEQ. This CDR3 is 15 amino acids long. CDR3 nucleotides: TGTGCCAGCAGCCAAGATTTACAGGCTAACTATGGCTACACCTTC. Encoded protein: CASSQDLQANYGYTF.

This chain uses TRBV5-4 with TRBJ2-7; D perhaps matches TRBD1 (5 bases). From germline, CDR1 is SGHNT and CDR2 YYREEE (reference sequence). The V end was cut by 7 bases, the J end by 3 bases, with 17 bases between. The length of the CDR3 is 14 residues. This CDR3 is CASGSSGFIYEQYF. The CDR3 DNA reads TGTGCCAGCGGATCTTCAGGGTTTATCTACGAGCAGTACTTC.

This rearrangement joins TRBV11-3 to TRBJ2-3, with D hard to call. Germline V gene data show CDR1 as SGHNT and CDR2 as YENEEA. The CDR3 is made up of 13 amino acids. V was cut by 5 bases and J by 5 bases, with 11 bases left in between. The CDR3 region has the DNA TGTGCCAGCAGCCCGGGTAGTCTAGATACGCAGTATTTT. Amino acids: CASSPGSLDTQYF.

The chain couples TRBV6-5 to TRBJ1-1, with TRBD1 matching 7 bases. V was clipped by 2 bases and J by 6 bases; unmatched bases: 3. This CDR3 contains 13 residues. CDR1 MNHEY and CDR2 SVGAGI come from the germline V gene. The CDR3 nucleotides read TGTGCCAGCAGTTACCGGGGACAGCCTGAAGCTTTCTTT. Translating gives CASSYRGQPEAFF.

The chain is built from TRBV2 and TRBJ2-2; 11 bases are a match to TRBD2. With V trimmed by 7 bases and J by 8 bases, 18 bases remained unmatched. This CDR3 is built from 18 residues. The V gene's germline CDR1 is SNHLY and CDR2 FYNNEI. The CDR3 bases are TGTGCCAGCACCTCGACCCGACTAGCGGGAAAAACGATGGGGGAGCTGTTTTTT. Protein product: CASTSTRLAGKTMGELFF.

The V call is TRBV6-1, the J call TRBJ2-7; D is perhaps TRBD1 (5 bases). The V and J ends lost 3 bases and 0 bases respectively, with 12 bases between them. Germline CDR1 MNHNS, CDR2 SASEGT. The CDR3 length is 15 residues. For the CDR3, the DNA is TGTGCCAGCAGTGAGGACACGCGAATCTCCTACGAGCAGTACTTC. Translated, it gives CASSEDTRISYEQYF.

The chain has TRBV10-3 and TRBJ1-6, with 7 positions matching TRBD1. The J segment lost 9 bases and the V segment lost 7 bases, leaving 6 bases of the junction unmatched. Germline CDR1 reads ENHRY; CDR2 reads SYGVKD. The CDR3 has 13 residues. CDR3 in DNA: TGTGCCATCACCGGACAGGCTGGTTCACCCCTCCACTTT. It translates to CAITGQAGSPLHF.

V gene TRBV15 combines with J gene TRBJ2-7; 10 positions agree with TRBD2. The V gene end was trimmed by 3 bases and the J gene end by 6 bases; junction bases not matched to a gene: 14. Germline loops: CDR1 LNHNV, CDR2 YYDKDF (reference sequence). The CDR3 extends over 17 amino acids. The CDR3 sequence is CATSSSLLTSGFFEQYF. In DNA form, the CDR3 reads TGTGCCACCAGCAGTAGTCTATTGACTAGCGGGTTTTTCGAGCAGTACTTC.

This clone turned up a few times. This rearrangement joins TRBV25-1 to TRBJ1-1, with unresolved D. CDR3 length: 13 residues. V lost 2 bases to trimming and J lost 5 bases, with 9 bases between them. Germline-derived CDR1 and CDR2 are MGHDK and SYGVNS. The CDR3 DNA sequence: TGTGCCAGCAGTGAAGATGGCTGGACTGAAGCTTTCTTT. Protein: CASSEDGWTEAFF.

This clone was observed a single time. This chain uses TRBV5-4 with TRBJ2-7; 7 nucleotides match TRBD2. CDR1 SGHNT and CDR2 YYREEE come from the germline V gene (reference sequence). The CDR3 length is 16 residues. The junction had 9 bases not matched to a gene; V was cut back by 3 bases and J by 0 bases. The DNA of the CDR3 is TGTGCCAGCAGCTCAGAACGGGGCGGGAGCTCCTACGAGCAGTACTTC. It is translated as CASSSERGGSSYEQYF.

The V call is TRBV6-5, the J call TRBJ1-2; D is uncertain. The CDR3 spans 13 residues. Germline loops: CDR1 MNHEY, CDR2 SVGAGI. Trimming pared 8 bases from V and 4 bases from J, leaving 14 bases between. In nucleotides, the CDR3 is TGTGCCAGCGGATCAGGCCCGTCCTATGGCTACACCTTC. It codes for CASGSGPSYGYTF.

This chain joins TRBV23-1 and TRBJ1-6; D is possibly TRBD1 (6 bases). TRBV23-1 is annotated as an ORF whose role is uncertain. This CDR3 is 15 amino acids long. Trimming removed 8 bases from V and 7 bases from J, with 18 bases in between. CDR3 nucleotides: TGCGCCAGCGACGTTACGGGGCAGGGGAATTCACCCCTCCACTTT. It is translated as CASDVTGQGNSPLHF.

The chain uses TRBV5-1 and TRBJ2-7; TRBD1 agrees at 10 bases. Losses at the gene ends were 4 bases for V and 4 bases for J; bases not matched to a gene: 5. Germline V CDR1 and CDR2: SGHRS, YFSETQ. This CDR3 region has 14 residues. The CDR3 reads CASSQTGGNYEQYF. CDR3 nucleotide sequence: TGCGCCAGCAGCCAGACAGGGGGCAATTACGAGCAGTACTTC.

This rearrangement joins TRBV6-5 to TRBJ2-7, with D tentatively TRBD2 (7 bases). CDR3 length: 13 amino acids. The V and J ends lost 2 bases and 3 bases respectively, with 8 bases between them. CDR1 and CDR2 (germline): MNHEY, SVGAGI. The CDR3 region has the DNA TGTGCCAGCAGTTACAGGGGGGGCTACGAGCAGTACTTC. Its protein is CASSYRGGYEQYF.

The count of this clone is one. This chain uses TRBV11-2 with TRBJ2-5, with 8 nucleotides matching TRBD2. The germline CDR1 and CDR2 sequences are SGHAT and FQNNGV. J gave up 5 bases and V 3 bases, and 8 bases lay outside the gene matches. The CDR3 consists of 15 residues. The CDR3 coding sequence is TGTGCCAGCAGCTTCACGGGACTAGTTGCCGAGACCCAGTACTTC. Protein sequence: CASSFTGLVAETQYF.

The chain couples TRBV5-1 to TRBJ2-1; the match to TRBD2 covers 11 bases. Trimming at V came to 4 bases and at J to 4 bases, leaving 13 bases not matched to a gene. Germline V CDR1 and CDR2: SGHRS, YFSETQ. This CDR3 contains 18 residues. CDR3 DNA: TGCGCCAGCAGCCGCTCCGGGACTAGCGGCTACGCATACAATGAGCAGTTCTTC. Translating gives CASSRSGTSGYAYNEQFF.

This clone showed up just a few times. The V call is TRBV14, the J call TRBJ1-6, with no clear D. CDR3 size: 13 residues. The germline gives CDR1 SGHDN, CDR2 FVKESK. The germline V and J ends were trimmed by 3 bases and 7 bases, with 7 bases remaining between them. The CDR3 loop reads CASSHPGNSPLHF. The CDR3 region has the DNA TGTGCCAGCAGCCATCCAGGAAATTCACCCCTCCACTTT. Variable domain in full (rest from reference TRBV14 and TRBJ1-6): EAGVTQFPSHSVIEKGQTVTLRCDPISGHDNLYWYRRVMGKEIKFLLHFVKESKQDESGMPNNRFLAERTGGTYSTLKVQPAELEDSGVYFCASSHPGNSPLHFGNGTRLTVT.

The chain carries TRBV30 and TRBJ1-2, with D hard to call. The CDR3 is made up of 15 amino acids. Germline CDR1 and CDR2: GTSNPN and SVGIG (reference sequence). The V end lost 2 bases, the J end lost 5 bases, and 18 bases lay between the germline ends. The CDR3 sequence: CAWSPLGVWEYGYTF. The CDR3 nucleotides are TGTGCCTGGAGTCCCCTAGGAGTTTGGGAGTATGGCTACACCTTC. Full variable domain (rest looked up from reference TRBV30 and TRBJ1-2): SQTIHQWPATLVQPVGSPLSLECTVEGTSNPNLYWYRQAAGRGLQLLFYSVGIGQISSEVPQNLSASRPQDRQFILSSKKLLLSDSGFYLCAWSPLGVWEYGYTFGSGTRLTVV.

The sample holds a few counts of this clone. The rearrangement joins TRBV19 to TRBJ1-1; 8 bases agree with TRBD1. Trimming at V came to 5 bases and at J to 4 bases, leaving 6 bases not matched to a gene. The CDR3 has 14 amino acids. CDR1 is LNHDA and CDR2 is SQIVND in the germline V gene (reference sequence). The CDR3 protein is CASSSRTGRTEAFF. CDR3 bases: TGTGCCAGTAGTTCTAGGACAGGGCGCACTGAAGCTTTCTTT.

This sequence joins TRBV7-6 and TRBJ2-1; 8 bases line up with TRBD1. The CDR3 spans 16 residues. The V gene end was trimmed by 6 bases and the J gene end by 7 bases; junction bases not matched to a gene: 14. Germline V CDR1 and CDR2: SGHVS, FNYEAQ. The CDR3 DNA sequence: TGTGCCAGCAGTTTAAGGACAGGGATTAATATGAATGAGCAGTTCTTC. Protein sequence: CASSLRTGINMNEQFF.

The rearrangement uses TRBV7-6 and TRBJ1-3, with TRBD1 matching over 7 bases. Germline assignment: CDR1 SGHVS and CDR2 FNYEAQ. The V gene end was trimmed by 5 bases and the J gene end by 8 bases; junction bases not matched to a gene: 12. This CDR3 region has 15 residues. CDR3 coding DNA: TGTGCCAGCAGCCTGCCCCAGGGGGATGAGGACACCATATATTTT. Translating gives CASSLPQGDEDTIYF.

V is TRBV7-8 and J is TRBJ2-5; D unclear. The V and J ends lost 2 bases and 8 bases respectively, with 15 bases between them. Germline CDR1 SGHVS, CDR2 FQNEAQ. The CDR3 loop spans 14 amino acids. The CDR3 DNA is TGTGCCAGCAGCTTACGTCGCCCTCCAGGTACCCAGTACTTC. Translated, it gives CASSLRRPPGTQYF.

The chain links TRBV19 to TRBJ2-7; 15 bases align to TRBD2. Germline-derived CDR1 and CDR2 are LNHDA and SQIVND (reference sequence). V lost 5 bases to trimming and J lost 3 bases; unmatched junction nucleotides: 5. The CDR3 contains 16 residues. The CDR3: CASSGLAGGKVYEQYF. CDR3 bases: TGTGCCAGTAGTGGACTAGCGGGAGGGAAAGTCTACGAGCAGTACTTC. The variable domain in full, with the rest retrieved from reference TRBV19 and TRBJ2-7, is DGGITQSPKYLFRKEGQNVTLSCEQNLNHDAMYWYRQDPGQGLRLIYYSQIVNDFQKGDIAEGYSVSREKKESFPLTVTSAQKNPTAFYLCASSGLAGGKVYEQYFGPGTRLTVT.

The CDR3 sequence: CASSPGGDRGTEKLFF. The CDR3 DNA is TGTGCCAGCTCACCAGGGGGAGACAGGGGAACTGAAAAACTGTTTTTT. V is TRBV18 and J is TRBJ1-4; 8 bases are a match to TRBD1. The CDR3 consists of 16 residues. Looked up from germline, CDR1 is KGHSH and CDR2 is LQKENI. With 2 bases clipped from V and 7 bases from J, the junction kept 9 bases outside the gene matches.

V is TRBV5-6 and J is TRBJ2-3; 12 bases fit TRBD2. Germline V gene lookup returns CDR1 SGHDT and CDR2 YYEEEE. V trimming: 2 bases; J trimming: 6 bases; junction bases outside the gene matches: 10. This CDR3 spans 17 amino acids. As DNA, the CDR3 is TGTGCCAGCAGCTTTCTGCTCCTAGCGGGAGGGCCCGATACGCAGTATTTT. It translates to CASSFLLLAGGPDTQYF.

The CDR3 protein is CASSEGLARELFF. The CDR3 DNA reads TGTGCCAGCAGTGAAGGACTAGCTCGGGAGCTGTTTTTT. The chain couples TRBV2 to TRBJ2-2; TRBD2 matches 7 bases. The CDR3 covers 13 residues. The germline V gene encodes CDR1 SNHLY and CDR2 FYNNEI. V lost 1 base, J lost 9 bases, and 2 bases stayed unmatched.

The chain joins TRBV7-9 to TRBJ2-7, with TRBD2 matching over 10 bases. This CDR3 comprises 15 residues. With 4 bases clipped from V and 3 bases from J, the junction kept 6 bases outside the gene matches. From germline, CDR1 is SEHNR and CDR2 FQNEAQ (reference sequence). This chain's CDR3 is CASSSLAGGYYEQYF. CDR3 nucleotide sequence: TGTGCCAGCAGCTCATTAGCGGGAGGTTACTACGAGCAGTACTTC.